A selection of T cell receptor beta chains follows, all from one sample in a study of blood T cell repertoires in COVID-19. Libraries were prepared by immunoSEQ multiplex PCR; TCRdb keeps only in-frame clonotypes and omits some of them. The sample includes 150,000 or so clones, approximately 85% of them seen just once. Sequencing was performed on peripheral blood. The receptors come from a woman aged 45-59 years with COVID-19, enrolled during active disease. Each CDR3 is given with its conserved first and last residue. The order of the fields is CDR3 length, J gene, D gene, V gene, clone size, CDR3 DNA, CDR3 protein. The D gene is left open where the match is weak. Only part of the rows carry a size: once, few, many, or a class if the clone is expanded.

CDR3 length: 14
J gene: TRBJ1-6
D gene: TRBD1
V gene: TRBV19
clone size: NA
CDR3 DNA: TGTGCCAGTGAGACGGGACAGGGGTATTCACCCCTCCACTTT
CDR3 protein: CASETGQGYSPLHF

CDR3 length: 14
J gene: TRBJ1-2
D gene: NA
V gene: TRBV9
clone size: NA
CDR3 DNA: TGTGCCAGCAGCCCGAAGACAGAGAACTATGGCTACACCTTC
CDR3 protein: CASSPKTENYGYTF

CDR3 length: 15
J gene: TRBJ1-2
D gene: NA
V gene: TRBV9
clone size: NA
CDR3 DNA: TGTGCCAGCAGCGTAGATCTGGGGGGGCTGGATGGCTACACCTTC
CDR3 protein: CASSVDLGGLDGYTF

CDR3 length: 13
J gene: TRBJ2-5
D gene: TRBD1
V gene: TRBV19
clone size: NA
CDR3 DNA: TGTGCCAGTAGTACAGGGGGCCAAGAGACCCAGTACTTC
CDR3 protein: CASSTGGQETQYF

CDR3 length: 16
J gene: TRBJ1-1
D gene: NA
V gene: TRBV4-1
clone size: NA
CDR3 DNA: TGCGCCAGCAGCCAAGAAGGTGGCCGTAAGGAGACTGAAGCTTTCTTT
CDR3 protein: CASSQEGGRKETEAFF

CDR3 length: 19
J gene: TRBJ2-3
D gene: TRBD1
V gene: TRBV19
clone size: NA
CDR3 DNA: TGTGCCAGTAGTGGAACCGGGACAGGGGGCCTTCCCCGCACAGATACGCAGTATTTT
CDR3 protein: CASSGTGTGGLPRTDTQYF

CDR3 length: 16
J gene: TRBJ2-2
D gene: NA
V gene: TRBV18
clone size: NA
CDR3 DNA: TGTGCCAGCTCACCACGCGGAGGAGTGGTCACCGGGGAGCTGTTTTTT
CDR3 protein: CASSPRGGVVTGELFF

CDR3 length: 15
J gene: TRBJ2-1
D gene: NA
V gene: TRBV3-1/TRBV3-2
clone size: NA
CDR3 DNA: TGTGCCAGCAGCCAAGAGGGGCAGGGAGGCAATGAGCAGTTCTTC
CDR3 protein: CASSQEGQGGNEQFF

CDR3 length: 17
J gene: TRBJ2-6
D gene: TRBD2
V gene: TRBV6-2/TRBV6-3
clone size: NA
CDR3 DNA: TGTGCCAGCAGCCCCGTGGGGGGGAACTCTGGGGCCAACGTCCTGACTTTC
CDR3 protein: CASSPVGGNSGANVLTF

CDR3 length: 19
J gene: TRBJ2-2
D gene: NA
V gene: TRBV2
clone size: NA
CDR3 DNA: TGTGCCAGCAGTGCCCTTCGGACTACCCCCGGGCTGGGCACCGGGGAGCTGTTTTTT
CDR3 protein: CASSALRTTPGLGTGELFF

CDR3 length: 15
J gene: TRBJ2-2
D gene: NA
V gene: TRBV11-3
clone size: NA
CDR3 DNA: TGTGCCAGCAGCGCGCTGCAGGGTTACACCGGGGAGCTGTTTTTT
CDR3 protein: CASSALQGYTGELFF

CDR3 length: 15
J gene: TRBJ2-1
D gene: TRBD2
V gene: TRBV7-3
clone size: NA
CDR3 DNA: TGTGCCAGCAGCTTATCACTAGCGGGGGAGGATGAGCAGTTCTTC
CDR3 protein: CASSLSLAGEDEQFF

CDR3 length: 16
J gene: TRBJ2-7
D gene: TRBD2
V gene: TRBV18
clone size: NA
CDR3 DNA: TGTGCCAGCTCACCACGCGACAGCGGGGGATCCTACGAGCAGTACTTC
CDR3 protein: CASSPRDSGGSYEQYF

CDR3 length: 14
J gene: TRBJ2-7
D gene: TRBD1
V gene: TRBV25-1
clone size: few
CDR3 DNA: TGTGCCAGCAGTTTAGGACAGGGGGCCTACGAGCAGTACTTC
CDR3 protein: CASSLGQGAYEQYF

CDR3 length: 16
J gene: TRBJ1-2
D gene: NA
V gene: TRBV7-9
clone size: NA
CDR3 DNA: TGTGCCAGCAGCTTGCAGGGTCTCCACCTAGACTATGGCTACACCTTC
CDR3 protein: CASSLQGLHLDYGYTF

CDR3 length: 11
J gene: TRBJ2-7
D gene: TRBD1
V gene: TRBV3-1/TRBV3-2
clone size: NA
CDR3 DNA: TGTGCCAGCGGACAGGGCTACGAGCAGTACTTC
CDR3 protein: CASGQGYEQYF

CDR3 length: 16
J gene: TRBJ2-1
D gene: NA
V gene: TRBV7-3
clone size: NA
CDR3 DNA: TGTGCCAGCAGCCCCCTCCTTGCGGGGAGATACAATGAGCAGTTCTTC
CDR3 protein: CASSPLLAGRYNEQFF

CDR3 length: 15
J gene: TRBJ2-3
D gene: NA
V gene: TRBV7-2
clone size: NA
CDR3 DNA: TGTGCCAGCAGCCGCTCCAGGCCCCACACAGATACGCAGTATTTT
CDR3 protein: CASSRSRPHTDTQYF

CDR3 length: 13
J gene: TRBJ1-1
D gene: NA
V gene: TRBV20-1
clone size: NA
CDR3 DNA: TGCAGTGCTAGTCTCGCGGGTAACACTGAAGCTTTCTTT
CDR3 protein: CSASLAGNTEAFF

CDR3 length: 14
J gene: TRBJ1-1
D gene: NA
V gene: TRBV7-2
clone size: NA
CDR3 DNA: TGTGCCAGCAGCCCGGGGAGGGCGAACACTGAAGCTTTCTTT
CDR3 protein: CASSPGRANTEAFF

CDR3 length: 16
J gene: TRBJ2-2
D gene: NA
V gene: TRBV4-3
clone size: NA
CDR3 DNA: TGCGCCAGCAGCCAAGAGCCCACTCTGGTTACCGGGGAGCTGTTTTTT
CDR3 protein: CASSQEPTLVTGELFF

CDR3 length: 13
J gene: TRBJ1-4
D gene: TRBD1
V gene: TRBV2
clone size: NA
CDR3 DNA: TGTGCCAGCAACCGGGACAGGGATGAAAAACTGTTTTTT
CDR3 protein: CASNRDRDEKLFF

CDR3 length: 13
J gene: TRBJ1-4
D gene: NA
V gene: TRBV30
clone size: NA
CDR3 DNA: TGTGCCTGGAAGAGGGGAGGTAATGAAAAACTGTTTTTT
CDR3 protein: CAWKRGGNEKLFF

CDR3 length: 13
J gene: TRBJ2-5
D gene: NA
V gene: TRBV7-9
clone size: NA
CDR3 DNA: TGTGCCAGCAGCTCCCGACTCGGAGAGACCCAGTACTTC
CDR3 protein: CASSSRLGETQYF

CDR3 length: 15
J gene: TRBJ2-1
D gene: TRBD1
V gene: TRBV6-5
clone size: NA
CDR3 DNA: TGTGCCAGCAGTCCCGAGGGGACAGATTTCAATGAGCAGTTCTTC
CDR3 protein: CASSPEGTDFNEQFF

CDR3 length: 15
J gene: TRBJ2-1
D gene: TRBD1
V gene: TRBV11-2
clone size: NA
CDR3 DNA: TGTGCCAGCAGCTTAGAACCGGGACAGTACAATGAGCAGTTCTTC
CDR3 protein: CASSLEPGQYNEQFF

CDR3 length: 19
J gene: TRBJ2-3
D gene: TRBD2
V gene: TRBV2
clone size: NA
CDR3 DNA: TGTGCCAGCATCCGCGGGACTAGCGGGGGGGCCTCTAGCACAGATACGCAGTATTTT
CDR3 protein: CASIRGTSGGASSTDTQYF

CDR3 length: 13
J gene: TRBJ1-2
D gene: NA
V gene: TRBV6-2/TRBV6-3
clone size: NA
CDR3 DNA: TGTGCCAGCAGTTATTTCCCCGGCTATGGCTACACCTTC
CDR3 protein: CASSYFPGYGYTF

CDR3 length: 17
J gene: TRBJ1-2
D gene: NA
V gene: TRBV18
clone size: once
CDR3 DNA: TGTGCCAGCTCACCACCAGAGGGATCGGCTTCTAACTATGGCTACACCTTC
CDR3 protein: CASSPPEGSASNYGYTF

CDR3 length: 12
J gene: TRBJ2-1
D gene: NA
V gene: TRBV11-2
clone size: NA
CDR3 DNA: TGTGCCAGCAGTCCTAGCAGCGATGAGCAGTTCTTC
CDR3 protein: CASSPSSDEQFF

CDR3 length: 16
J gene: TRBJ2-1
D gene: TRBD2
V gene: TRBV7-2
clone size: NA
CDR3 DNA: TGTGCCAGCAGCGGGGAGACTAGCGGGGGGGCTTATGAGCAGTTCTTC
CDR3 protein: CASSGETSGGAYEQFF

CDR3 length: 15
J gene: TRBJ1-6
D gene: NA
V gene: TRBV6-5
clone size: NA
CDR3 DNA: TGTGCCAGCAGTAATCGAGGTGATAGTAATTCACCCCTCCACTTT
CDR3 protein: CASSNRGDSNSPLHF

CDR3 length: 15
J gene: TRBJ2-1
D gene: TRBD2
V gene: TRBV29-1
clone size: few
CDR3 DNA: TGCAGCGCCCGACCCGGGACTAGCGAGAACAATGAGCAGTTCTTC
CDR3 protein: CSARPGTSENNEQFF

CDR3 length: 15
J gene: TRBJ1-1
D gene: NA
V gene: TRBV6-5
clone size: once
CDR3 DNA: TGTGCCAGCAGCCGCAGGGGATTGACGAACACTGAAGCTTTCTTT
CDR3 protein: CASSRRGLTNTEAFF

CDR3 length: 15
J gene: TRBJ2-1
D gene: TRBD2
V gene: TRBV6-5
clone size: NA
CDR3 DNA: TGTGCCAGCACGGGGACTAGCGGGGGTCTTAATGAGCAGTTCTTC
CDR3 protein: CASTGTSGGLNEQFF

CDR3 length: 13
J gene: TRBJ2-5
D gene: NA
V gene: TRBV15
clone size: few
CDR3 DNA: TGTGCCACCAGCAGAGATAACGGAGAGACCCAGTACTTC
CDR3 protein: CATSRDNGETQYF

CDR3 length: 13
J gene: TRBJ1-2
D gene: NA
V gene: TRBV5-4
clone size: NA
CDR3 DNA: TGTGCCAGCAGCCCTAGGGGTTTCAACGGCTACACCTTC
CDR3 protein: CASSPRGFNGYTF

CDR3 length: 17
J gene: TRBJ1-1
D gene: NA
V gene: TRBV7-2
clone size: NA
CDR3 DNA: TGTGCCAGCAGCTTAGAGGCCGGACTCTATTTGAACACTGAAGCTTTCTTT
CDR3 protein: CASSLEAGLYLNTEAFF

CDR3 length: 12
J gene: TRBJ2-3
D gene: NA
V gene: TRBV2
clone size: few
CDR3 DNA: TGTGCCAGCAGTGACCACACAGATACGCAGTATTTT
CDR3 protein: CASSDHTDTQYF